The 9 T cell receptor beta chains in this list originate from one sample, sequenced in a study. TCRdb recomputed calls from the RT-PCR reads with MiXCR, one row per CDR3 protein. The sample records about 680,000 distinct CDR3 sequences, approximately 15% being singletons. The sample consisted of memory CD4+ T cells from blood. Every receptor here comes from a female donor in good health, serving as a healthy control.

This chain joins TRBV20-1 and TRBJ2-7; TRBD2 matches 12 bases. This CDR3 comprises 16 residues. Unmatched junction bases numbered 15, after V lost 4 bases and J lost 8 bases. The germline V gene encodes CDR1 DFQATT and CDR2 SNEGSKA (reference sequence). The CDR3 sequence is CSATVTSGSNRLKQYF. The CDR3 DNA reads as TGCAGTGCTACGGTGACTAGCGGGAGTAACCGCTTAAAGCAGTACTTC.

This chain uses TRBV7-2 with TRBJ2-1, with 15 nucleotides matching TRBD2. The CDR3 is 16 amino acids. The germline V gene encodes CDR1 SGHTA and CDR2 FQGNSA. With 1 base clipped from V and 10 bases from J, the junction kept 5 bases outside the gene matches. The CDR3 region is CASSLEGTSGGREQFF. DNA for the CDR3: TGTGCCAGCAGCTTAGAGGGGACTAGCGGGGGGAGGGAGCAGTTCTTC. Together with reference TRBV7-2 and TRBJ2-1, the CDR3 gives the full variable domain: GAGVSQSPSNKVTEKGKDVELRCDPISGHTALYWYRQSLGQGLEFLIYFQGNSAPDKSGLPSDRFSAERTGGSVSTLTIQRTQQEDSAVYLCASSLEGTSGGREQFFGPGTRLTVL.

This clonotype was picked up many times. This chain connects TRBV7-6 to TRBJ2-3; no firm D call. Germline V CDR1 and CDR2: SGHVS, FNYEAQ. Between the trimmed V and J ends, which lost 1 base and 4 bases, there was a span of 9 bases. This CDR3 is 14 amino acids long. The chain's CDR3 is CASSLGRVPDTQYF. In DNA form, the CDR3 reads TGTGCCAGCAGCTTAGGAAGGGTACCAGATACGCAGTATTTT.

This chain links TRBV18 with TRBJ2-3; D ambiguous. V was cut by 3 bases and J by 0 bases, with 13 bases left in between. Germline V CDR1 and CDR2: KGHSH, LQKENI. The CDR3 covers 16 residues. This CDR3 is CASSPLSTASTDTQYF. The CDR3 DNA sequence: TGTGCCAGCTCACCTCTTAGTACAGCAAGCACAGATACGCAGTATTTT.

This clonotype was observed many times. The chain employs TRBV4-2 and TRBJ2-7; 11 bases are shared with TRBD1. Looked up from germline, CDR1 is LGHNA and CDR2 is YNFKEQ. The CDR3 sequence is 16 residues long. With 2 bases clipped from V and 3 bases from J, the junction kept 6 bases outside the gene matches. Here the CDR3 reads CASSQKSGTGGYEQYF. The DNA for the CDR3 is TGTGCCAGCAGCCAAAAAAGCGGGACAGGGGGCTACGAGCAGTACTTC.

V is TRBV6-5 and J is TRBJ1-1; a possible D gene is TRBD1 (6 bases). The CDR3 sequence is 15 residues long. Between the trimmed V and J ends, which lost 2 bases and 5 bases, there was a span of 15 bases. Germline lookup yields CDR1 MNHEY and CDR2 SVGAGI. This CDR3 is CASSYETQGRTEAFF. The CDR3 DNA is TGTGCCAGCAGTTACGAAACACAGGGAAGGACTGAAGCTTTCTTT.

CDR3 region: CSARATSPRRETQYF. CDR3 DNA: TGCAGTGCTAGAGCGACTAGCCCTCGGAGAGAGACCCAGTACTTC. The chain uses TRBV20-1 and TRBJ2-5; 7 bases align to TRBD2. The germline V gene encodes CDR1 DFQATT and CDR2 SNEGSKA (reference sequence). V gave up 1 base and J gave up 4 bases; unmatched junction bases: 9. The CDR3 has 15 residues.

This chain uses TRBV18 with TRBJ2-1; a possible D gene is TRBD2 (5 bases). The CDR3 consists of 13 residues. The V gene's germline CDR1 is KGHSH and CDR2 LQKENI. V dropped 3 bases and J dropped 8 bases, with 11 bases sitting between them. The chain's CDR3 is CASSPQLEHEQFF. The CDR3 DNA is TGTGCCAGCTCACCGCAACTAGAGCATGAGCAGTTCTTC.

The sample holds a few counts of this clonotype. The chain carries TRBV12-3 or TRBV12-4 and TRBJ1-1, with 7 bases that match TRBD1. The CDR3 is 13 amino acids. V shed 8 bases and J 5 bases; nucleotides not matched to a gene: 8. This CDR3 is CASRTTGTTEAFF. The CDR3 bases are TGTGCCAGCCGGACGACAGGGACGACTGAAGCTTTCTTT.